This T cell receptor (beta chain) appears in the sequencing data of a study of T cells after yellow fever vaccination. Study in general: With SMART-Seq v4 Ultra Low Input, the fractions containing low cell numbers were prepared. General study points: Post-booster repertoires contained most primary-vaccination clones again (roughly 96% CD4, about 90% CD8). There was a small share of clonotypes that showed up in both the CD4 and CD8 compartments.

As TCR cDNA was made by 5'RACE template switching, a universal primer site and UMIs were added. MiXCR, applied by TCRdb to the 5' RACE reads, yields one record per CDR3 protein. In the table there are 500,000 to 650,000 distinct CDR3 sequences, 9% to 15% of which are singletons. V lost 3 bases, J lost 6 bases, and 17 bases lay in between. The germline V gene has CDR1 LNHDA and CDR2 SQIVND (reference sequence). The CDR3 length is 15 residues. Worth noting for this clonotype: What it recognizes is unknown.

This TCR was recovered from a man in his thirties or forties who received the YFV17D yellow fever vaccine. The chain uses TRBV19 and TRBJ1-2; D is uncertain. The material was PBMCs, obtained on the day of the yellow fever booster vaccination. The CDR3 nucleotides read TGTGCCAGTAGTATCAGTCTGGGCCTCGTACATGGCTACACCTTC. This sequence encodes CASSISLGLVHGYTF.